The T cell receptor (beta chain) described here comes from a study of neurological immune-mediated disorders. Study outcomes and limitations: In HTLV-1-associated myelopathy, TCR clonal expansion was greatest, whereas multiple sclerosis had the least, falling below healthy controls.

With 10-nucleotide random UMIs, 5'RACE was used to make the cDNA. Each CDR3 protein gets one entry after TCRdb re-called the 5' RACE reads with MiXCR. Found here are 40,000 to 50,000 distinct CDR3 sequences, roughly 2.5% of them singletons; the top ten hold around 12%. This clonotype came up many times. The target antigen is unknown. CDR3 length: 14 residues. Germline assignment: CDR1 LNHDA and CDR2 SQIVND (reference sequence). J gave up 9 bases and V 6 bases, and 6 bases lay outside the gene matches. The origin of this receptor is a man aged 30 to 39 with multiple sclerosis. V gene TRBV19 combines with J gene TRBJ2-1; the match to TRBD2 covers 12 bases. Sequencing input: PBMCs. The chain's CDR3 is CASRETSGSSEQFF. CDR3 coding DNA: TGTGCCAGTAGAGAGACTAGCGGGAGTAGTGAGCAGTTCTTC. Complete variable domain (other parts from reference TRBV19 and TRBJ2-1): DGGITQSPKYLFRKEGQNVTLSCEQNLNHDAMYWYRQDPGQGLRLIYYSQIVNDFQKGDIAEGYSVSREKKESFPLTVTSAQKNPTAFYLCASRETSGSSEQFFGPGTRLTVL.